Described below is a single T cell receptor beta chain sequence and its context. Its antigen is not identified. This entry comes from a study of T cell repertoires in cytomegalovirus infection. Across the whole study: CMV infection plus the matching HLA type was flagged by public TCR beta signatures.

This CDR3 has 13 residues. Germline CDR1 reads SQVTM; CDR2 reads ANQGSEA. The V segment lost 5 bases and the J segment 5 bases; nucleotides outside the gene matches: 8. TCRdb independently ran MiXCR on the reads; one entry per CDR3 protein. Here the sample spans more than 90,000 distinct CDR3 sequences, roughly a tenth being singletons. The sequence came from a human donor in good health (CMV status not recorded). Some clones in this sample may be carry-over from other donors' samples. Sequencing used PBMCs, sequenced either directly or after in vitro stimulation (not recorded which). This chain connects TRBV29-1 to TRBJ1-1, with TRBD1 identical over 7 bases. The DNA for the CDR3 is TGCAGCGTTACGAACAGGGGCGGGACTGAAGCTTTCTTT. Residues: CSVTNRGGTEAFF.